The 5 T cell receptor beta chains below all came from one sample that was sequenced in a study of cytomegalovirus exposure and HLA in healthy donors. PCR was performed using 60 Vbeta and 13 Jbeta primers. Clones were sequenced by immunoSEQ multiplex PCR, and TCRdb holds only the in-frame ones, with some missing. The repertoire holds over 150,000 clones, roughly four fifths seen once, with around 5% in the top ten. Sequences were obtained from PBMCs. These receptor sequences come from a man aged 18 to 29 in good health and CMV-seronegative.

V usage is TRBV7-8 and J usage is TRBJ1-5, with 11 bases matching TRBD1. This CDR3 is 19 amino acids long. Per germline, CDR1 SGHVS and CDR2 FQNEAQ. V lost 4 bases to trimming and J lost 4 bases; unmatched junction nucleotides: 15. CDR3 loop: CASSSRLPGQGVRNQPQHF. The CDR3 coding sequence is TGTGCCAGCAGCTCACGCCTACCGGGACAGGGGGTACGTAATCAGCCCCAGCATTTT.

CDR3 coding DNA: TGTGCCAGCAGCCAAGATTATGGGGGGACAGGACACACTAACTATGGCTACACCTTC. It specifies CASSQDYGGTGHTNYGYTF. The gene calls are TRBV4-2 and TRBJ1-2, with TRBD1 matching over 8 bases. Losses at the gene ends were 0 bases for V and 0 bases for J; bases not matched to a gene: 12. Germline assignment: CDR1 LGHNA and CDR2 YNFKEQ. The CDR3 totals 19 residues.

J is TRBJ1-1 and V is TRBV2; TRBD1 agrees at 7 bases. With V trimmed by 2 bases and J by 6 bases, 9 bases remained unmatched. Germline lookup yields CDR1 SNHLY and CDR2 FYNNEI. The CDR3 is 15 amino acids. The DNA for the CDR3 is TGTGCCAGCAGTGAATTAGGAAAAGGGGGCCCTGAAGCTTTCTTT. This translates into CASSELGKGGPEAFF.

The rearrangement joins TRBV9 to TRBJ1-2; maybe TRBD1 (5 bases). Germline values: CDR1 SGDLS, CDR2 YYNGEE. CDR3 length: 13 amino acids. V shed 7 bases and J shed 6 bases, with 16 bases lying between them. The CDR3 bases are TGTGCCAGCGGTCAAGACAGTGGGAATGGCTACACCTTC. It codes for CASGQDSGNGYTF.

The rearrangement uses TRBV19 and TRBJ1-4, with 7 nucleotides matching TRBD1. Per the germline V gene, CDR1 is LNHDA and CDR2 is SQIVND (reference sequence). After removal of 11 bases from V and 4 bases from J, the junction contained 7 bases not matched to a gene. This CDR3 contains 13 residues. The CDR3 region is CASLDRVNEKLFF. The CDR3 DNA reads as TGTGCCTCCCTCGACAGGGTTAATGAAAAACTGTTTTTT.